Reported below is one TCR beta chain. CD8+ and CD4+ T cells taken from blood had their TCR beta sequenced. Controls matched for sex and age were healthy donors. The germline V gene encodes CDR1 GTSNPN and CDR2 SVGIG (reference sequence). V was pared by 8 bases and J by 10 bases, with 18 bases between. The CDR3 has 12 amino acids. Reverse transcription of roughly 0.5 to 1 ug RNA was performed with random hexamers. Each CDR3 protein is one row after TCRdb ran MiXCR on the immunoSEQ multiplex PCR reads. The sample contains about 120,000 distinct CDR3 sequences, roughly 92% of which appear only once. The source of the sample is a study of CD8 T cells in Susac syndrome.

The V and J genes are TRBV30 and TRBJ2-1; no clear D. The sequenced sample was CD4+ T cells from PBMCs. The TCR sequence derives from a human donor in good health. This CDR3 reads CAARQGLREQFF. CDR3 DNA sequence: TGTGCCGCCCGGCAAGGATTACGGGAGCAGTTCTTC.